A single sample gave rise to the 20 T cell receptor beta chains below, sequenced in a study of T cells in Graves' hyperthyroidism and ophthalmopathy. Regions amplified from RNA transcripts were the TCR beta CDR3 regions. In the first-round RT-PCR of the TCR CDR3, the HTBI primer set was used. TCRdb passed the multiplex PCR reads through MiXCR, listing each CDR3 protein once. The data contain roughly 170,000 distinct CDR3 sequences, approximately 17% of them singletons. Sequenced input: blood. The receptors stem from a woman in her fifties or sixties with Graves' hyperthyroidism.

This clonotype has at least ten counts. J is TRBJ1-1 and V is TRBV19; maybe TRBD1 (6 bases). Trimming took off 5 bases at V and 6 bases at J, with 16 bases between the two ends. The CDR3 covers 14 residues. Germline assignment: CDR1 LNHDA and CDR2 SQIVND (reference sequence). This CDR3 is CASSSNRVRAEAFF. CDR3 nucleotides: TGTGCCAGTAGTTCCAACAGGGTCCGTGCTGAAGCTTTCTTT.

In its sample, this clonotype was seen many times. The CDR3 region has the DNA TGTGCCAGCAGCGTAGCACCGGGACAGCACCTTGAAGCTTTCTTT. Protein: CASSVAPGQHLEAFF. The chain recombines TRBV9 with TRBJ1-1, with TRBD1 matching over 7 bases. The germline CDR1 and CDR2 sequences are SGDLS and YYNGEE. This CDR3 is built from 15 residues. J gave up 7 bases and V 0 bases, and 9 bases lay outside the gene matches.

This clonotype showed up many times. The chain couples TRBV15 to TRBJ2-3; no reliable D call. CDR1 is LNHNV, CDR2 YYDKDF, per germline (reference sequence). This CDR3 is built from 16 residues. V was pared by 1 base and J by 1 base, with 12 bases between. The CDR3 bases are TGTGCCACCAGCAGAGGCCGCCGAACCCGCACAGATACGCAGTATTTT. This translates into CATSRGRRTRTDTQYF.

The sample holds many counts of this clonotype. The rearrangement links TRBV6-1 to TRBJ1-5; possibly TRBD1 for D (5 bases). Germline CDR1 and CDR2: MNHNS and SASEGT. Trimming shortened V by 0 bases and J by 11 bases, and 8 bases separated the two germline ends. This CDR3 region has 12 residues. The CDR3: CASSEAGGAQHF. In DNA form, the CDR3 reads TGTGCCAGCAGTGAAGCGGGAGGGGCCCAGCATTTT.

This clonotype has a count of ten or more. The chain employs TRBV5-1 and TRBJ1-5, with a tentative D call TRBD1 (6 bases). Germline V lookup: CDR1 SGHRS, CDR2 YFSETQ. V was trimmed by 0 bases and J by 6 bases, leaving 10 bases between them. This CDR3 comprises 14 residues. CDR3 sequence (DNA): TGCGCCAGCAGCTTGGGGGACAACAGTCAGCCCCAGCATTTT. Encoded protein: CASSLGDNSQPQHF.

This clonotype was counted at least ten times. This chain uses TRBV5-1 with TRBJ2-1; 11 positions match TRBD2. J lost 2 bases, V lost 2 bases, and 9 bases had no gene match. Per the germline V gene, CDR1 is SGHRS and CDR2 is YFSETQ. This CDR3 comprises 18 residues. CDR3 in amino acids: CASSLRPSGGPPYNEQFF. The CDR3 DNA sequence: TGCGCCAGCAGCTTAAGACCTAGCGGGGGGCCACCCTACAATGAGCAGTTCTTC. The full variable domain, with the rest looked up from reference TRBV5-1 and TRBJ2-1, is KAGVTQTPRYLIKTRGQQVTLSCSPISGHRSVSWYQQTPGQGLQFLFEYFSETQRNKGNFPGRFSGRQFSNSRSEMNVSTLELGDSALYLCASSLRPSGGPPYNEQFFGPGTRLTVL.

The gene calls are TRBV4-3 and TRBJ1-4, with D hard to call. With 0 bases removed from V and 0 bases from J, the gap between germline ends came to 5 bases. The CDR3 covers 15 residues. Germline assignment: CDR1 LGHNA and CDR2 YSLEER. The DNA for the CDR3 is TGCGCCAGCAGCCAAGATCGAGCAACTAATGAAAAACTGTTTTTT. Residues: CASSQDRATNEKLFF.

This clonotype was observed many times. The chain combines TRBV15 with TRBJ2-3; no clear D. CDR1 LNHNV and CDR2 YYDKDF come from the germline V gene (reference sequence). CDR3 length: 11 residues. V lost 7 bases and J lost 6, with 8 bases in between. The CDR3 DNA reads TGTGCCACCACACTTGGTGATACGCAGTATTTT. This gives the protein CATTLGDTQYF.

The gene calls are TRBV18 and TRBJ2-7; D remains ambiguous. The germline V gene encodes CDR1 KGHSH and CDR2 LQKENI. The V and J ends lost 1 base and 6 bases respectively, with 7 bases between them. The CDR3 loop spans 12 amino acids. The CDR3 sequence: CASSPRGFEQYF. CDR3 nucleotide sequence: TGTGCCAGCTCACCACGTGGTTTCGAGCAGTACTTC.

The V and J genes are TRBV9 and TRBJ2-3; possibly TRBD2 for D (6 bases). The CDR3 extends over 18 amino acids. Trimming pared 0 bases from V and 0 bases from J, leaving 17 bases between. The V gene's germline CDR1 is SGDLS and CDR2 YYNGEE. The CDR3 loop reads CASSVGIGWRGSTDTQYF. CDR3 in DNA: TGTGCCAGCAGCGTAGGAATCGGTTGGCGGGGTAGCACAGATACGCAGTATTTT.

This clonotype was recorded at least ten times. The chain links TRBV7-3 to TRBJ2-5; weak D call: TRBD1 (6 bases). CDR3 length: 17 residues. V lost 0 bases and J 5 bases, leaving 19 bases between the germline ends. Germline V gene lookup returns CDR1 SGHTA and CDR2 FQGTGA. CDR3 in DNA: TGTGCCAGCAGCTTAACGGCACAGGGTACATCCGGGGAGACCCAGTACTTC. Translating gives CASSLTAQGTSGETQYF.

This clonotype was seen repeatedly, ten times or more. The V and J genes are TRBV6-1 and TRBJ1-3; 10 bases agree with TRBD1. This CDR3 spans 16 amino acids. V shed 6 bases and J 3 bases; nucleotides not matched to a gene: 8. Germline assignment: CDR1 MNHNS and CDR2 SASEGT. DNA for the CDR3: TGTGCCAGCAGCCAGTCCCGGGACAGGGGTGGAAACACCATATATTTT. This translates into CASSQSRDRGGNTIYF.

Many counts were recorded for this clonotype. The chain uses TRBV2 and TRBJ2-1; D may be TRBD2 (5 bases). The ends were cut back, 6 bases at V and 4 bases at J, with 13 bases in the middle. Germline-derived CDR1 and CDR2 are SNHLY and FYNNEI. This CDR3 comprises 14 residues. CDR3 nucleotides: TGTGCCAGCAGAGGAGTTAGCGTTTACAATGAGCAGTTCTTC. This sequence encodes CASRGVSVYNEQFF.

This clonotype appeared a few times. The gene calls are TRBV27 and TRBJ1-3; 9 bases align to TRBD1. CDR1 is MNHEY, CDR2 SMNVEV, per germline (reference sequence). V shed 0 bases, J shed 4 bases, and the junction held 22 bases outside the gene matches. The CDR3 covers 22 residues. The CDR3 is CASSLSLGTGPSRIAQGNTIYF. The CDR3 DNA reads as TGTGCCAGCAGTTTATCTCTCGGGACAGGGCCGAGTAGGATAGCTCAGGGAAACACCATATATTTT.

This clonotype was seen repeatedly, ten times or more. The chain recombines TRBV7-9 with TRBJ1-1, with D possibly TRBD1 on 6 matching bases. This CDR3 has 16 residues. Germline V CDR1 and CDR2: SEHNR, FQNEAQ (reference sequence). V lost 6 bases and J 4 bases, leaving 21 bases between the germline ends. The CDR3 sequence is CASSRPGGGWGTEAFF. CDR3 nucleotide sequence: TGTGCCAGCAGTCGGCCGGGGGGCGGATGGGGCACTGAAGCTTTCTTT.

At least ten counts were recorded for this clonotype. V and J are TRBV11-2 and TRBJ2-7; D unresolved. This CDR3 region has 14 residues. CDR1 and CDR2 (germline): SGHAT, FQNNGV. The ends were cut back, 5 bases at V and 5 bases at J, with 16 bases in the middle. CDR3 in DNA: TGTGCCAGCAGCCCGCAGGCTCCCCTGGACGAGCAGTACTTC. Amino acid sequence: CASSPQAPLDEQYF.

This clonotype appeared many times. The chain recombines TRBV20-1 with TRBJ1-2; 8 bases line up with TRBD1. Germline CDR1 DFQATT, CDR2 SNEGSKA (reference sequence). The CDR3 consists of 14 residues. Trimming cost V 5 bases and J 1 base; bases outside gene matches: 6. The CDR3 protein is CSAQRQGLNYGYTF. The CDR3 nucleotides are TGCAGTGCTCAAAGACAGGGGCTTAACTATGGCTACACCTTC.

Comments on this clonotype: Since a much larger clone is just one base distant, this may be a read error. The chain links TRBV9 to TRBJ1-3; D not resolved. V lost 4 bases and J 0 bases, leaving 5 bases between the germline ends. Per the germline V gene, CDR1 is SGDLS and CDR2 is YYNGEE. The length of the CDR3 is 13 residues. CDR3 nucleotide sequence: TGTGCCAGCAGCACGGACTCTGGAAACACCATATATTTT. Protein sequence: CASSTDSGNTIYF.

This clonotype was observed at least ten times. The V gene is TRBV2, the J gene TRBJ2-1; D may be TRBD1 or TRBD2 (5 bases each). Trimming pared 5 bases from V and 7 bases from J, leaving 21 bases between. Germline V gene lookup returns CDR1 SNHLY and CDR2 FYNNEI. The CDR3 extends over 16 amino acids. The CDR3 loop reads CASSTQGTHRRNEQFF. CDR3 DNA sequence: TGTGCCAGCAGTACCCAGGGCACGCACAGGAGGAATGAGCAGTTCTTC. The full variable domain, its missing parts supplied by reference TRBV2 and TRBJ2-1, is EPEVTQTPSHQVTQMGQEVILRCVPISNHLYFYWYRQILGQKVEFLVSFYNNEISEKSEIFDDQFSVERPDGSNFTLKIRSTKLEDSAMYFCASSTQGTHRRNEQFFGPGTRLTVL.

The chain employs TRBV4-1 and TRBJ1-5; D is uncertain. The CDR3 contains 15 residues. Germline lookup yields CDR1 MGHRA and CDR2 YSYEKL. Trimming removed 2 bases at V and 1 base at J, with 9 bases between. The CDR3 loop is CASSQLGVSNQPQHF. In DNA form, the CDR3 reads TGCGCCAGCAGCCAACTTGGAGTGAGCAATCAGCCCCAGCATTTT.